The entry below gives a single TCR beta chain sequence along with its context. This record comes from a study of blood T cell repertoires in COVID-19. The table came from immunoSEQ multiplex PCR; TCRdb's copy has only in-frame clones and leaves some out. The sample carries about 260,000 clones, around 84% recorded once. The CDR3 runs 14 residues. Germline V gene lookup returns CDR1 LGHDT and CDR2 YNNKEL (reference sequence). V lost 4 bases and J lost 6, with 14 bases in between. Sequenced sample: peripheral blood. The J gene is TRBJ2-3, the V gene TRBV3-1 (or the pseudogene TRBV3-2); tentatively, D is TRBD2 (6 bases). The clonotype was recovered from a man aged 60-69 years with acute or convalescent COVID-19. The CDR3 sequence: CASSPPAGRDTQYF. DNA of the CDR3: TGTGCCAGCAGCCCGCCTGCAGGGAGGGATACGCAGTATTTT.